Below are 16 T cell receptor beta chains sequenced from a single sample in a study of shared clonotypes between healthy human individuals. The repertoire was sequenced with immunoSEQ multiplex PCR; TCRdb's copy has only in-frame clones and lacks some. The sample lists some 500,000 clones; around 95% were seen once. Material for sequencing was naive CD4+ T cells sorted from blood. Indicated subset: CD45RA+ positively selected. The receptors were sampled from a woman in her 30s in good health.

This clone was seen a single time. The chain joins TRBV28 to TRBJ2-7; D may be TRBD2 (6 bases). In germline, CDR1 is MDHEN, CDR2 SYDVKM. The CDR3 spans 14 residues. Trimming took off 7 bases at V and 2 bases at J, with 15 bases between the two ends. CDR3 sequence: CASTRGDSTYEQYF. In nucleotides, the CDR3 is TGTGCCAGCACCCGCGGGGACTCCACCTACGAGCAGTACTTC.

The rearrangement links TRBV12-5 to TRBJ2-5, with 9 bases aligning to TRBD1. Germline trimming cut 0 bases from V and 5 bases from J; bases unmatched to any gene: 4. CDR1 and CDR2 from the germline V gene are LGHNT and FRNRAP. CDR3 length equals 15 residues. CDR3 sequence reads: CASGLVQGQGETQYF. For the CDR3, the DNA is TGTGCTAGTGGTTTGGTACAGGGACAGGGCGAGACCCAGTACTTC.

J is TRBJ1-3 and V is TRBV28; D not certain. With 5 bases removed from V and 2 bases from J, the gap between germline ends came to 16 bases. The CDR3 spans 16 residues. Germline V gene data show CDR1 as MDHEN and CDR2 as SYDVKM. The CDR3 DNA follows: TGTGCCAGCAGTCCCCGTTGGGGTAAAACTGGAAACACCATATATTTT. It codes for CASSPRWGKTGNTIYF.

The chain couples TRBV6-1 to TRBJ2-1; tentative D call: TRBD2 (6 bases). Germline V gene data show CDR1 as MNHNS and CDR2 as SASEGT. V was clipped by 6 bases and J by 3 bases, with 12 bases between them. The CDR3 loop spans 14 amino acids. DNA of the CDR3: TGTGCCAGCAGGATAGCGGCCGACTACAATGAGCAGTTCTTC. It codes for CASRIAADYNEQFF.

This rearrangement joins TRBV27 to TRBJ2-2, with D perhaps TRBD2 (5 bases). From germline, CDR1 is MNHEY and CDR2 SMNVEV (reference sequence). Trimming stripped 4 bases from V and 0 bases from J, with 18 bases between. The CDR3 runs 18 residues. The CDR3 region is CASSSEGFIGSNTGELFF. The CDR3 DNA reads as TGTGCCAGCAGTTCAGAGGGATTTATCGGGTCGAACACCGGGGAGCTGTTTTTT.

The chain couples TRBV30 to TRBJ2-1; possibly TRBD1 or TRBD2 for D (5 bases each). This CDR3 is built from 19 residues. The V and J ends lost 1 base and 0 bases respectively, with 22 bases between them. CDR1 is GTSNPN, CDR2 SVGIG, per germline (reference sequence). Written as DNA, the CDR3 is TGTGCCTGGAGTGCGGACTCCGGGAAGGGGTTCGTCTCCTACAATGAGCAGTTCTTC. This codes for CAWSADSGKGFVSYNEQFF.

A few counts support this clone. The chain recombines TRBV7-8 with TRBJ2-7, with D unclear. CDR1 SGHVS and CDR2 FQNEAQ come from the germline V gene. The V end lost 2 bases, the J end lost 0 bases, and 8 bases lay between the germline ends. The CDR3 is made up of 14 amino acids. The CDR3 DNA is TGTGCCAGCAGCTTAACAGTAAGCTCCTACGAGCAGTACTTC. Amino acids: CASSLTVSSYEQYF.

The chain is built from TRBV11-2 and TRBJ2-7, with D hard to call. CDR3 length: 14 amino acids. The germline V gene has CDR1 SGHAT and CDR2 FQNNGV. The V end lost 4 bases, the J end lost 0 bases, and 10 bases lay between the germline ends. The CDR3 sequence is CASSSLGNSYEQYF. Here the CDR3 DNA reads TGTGCCAGCAGCTCACTGGGAAACTCCTACGAGCAGTACTTC.

The V gene is TRBV2, the J gene TRBJ2-7; no firm D call. CDR1 is SNHLY and CDR2 is FYNNEI in the germline V gene. This CDR3 has 15 amino acids. V lost 1 base to trimming and J lost 0 bases, with 10 bases between them. The CDR3, as DNA: TGTGCCAGCAGTGAAGTCGGACGGAGCTCCTACGAGCAGTACTTC. It is translated as CASSEVGRSSYEQYF.

The rearrangement links TRBV19 to TRBJ1-1, with 8 bases lining up with TRBD1. CDR3 length: 15 amino acids. Germline V gene sequence: CDR1 LNHDA, CDR2 SQIVND (reference sequence). The V gene end was trimmed by 5 bases and the J gene end by 6 bases; junction bases not matched to a gene: 11. The CDR3: CASSFSWTGKAEAFF. The CDR3, as DNA: TGTGCCAGTAGTTTCTCGTGGACAGGGAAGGCTGAAGCTTTCTTT.

This CDR3 reads CASSLAGQVQPQHF. CDR3 DNA sequence: TGTGCCAGCAGCTTAGCGGGACAGGTCCAGCCCCAGCATTTT. This chain joins TRBV7-6 and TRBJ1-5, with TRBD1 matching over 8 bases. CDR3 length: 14 residues. Unmatched junction bases numbered 2, after V lost 0 bases and J lost 7 bases. Germline CDR1 reads SGHVS; CDR2 reads FNYEAQ. Full variable domain (missing parts from reference TRBV7-6 and TRBJ1-5): GAGVSQSPRYKVTKRGQDVALRCDPISGHVSLYWYRQALGQGPEFLTYFNYEAQQDKSGLPNDRFSAERPEGSISTLTIQRTEQRDSAMYRCASSLAGQVQPQHFGDGTRLSIL.

This chain links TRBV7-8 with TRBJ1-2; no clear D gene. Trimming cost V 5 bases and J 8 bases, with 15 bases left between them. The germline gives CDR1 SGHVS, CDR2 FQNEAQ. The CDR3 runs to 13 residues. This chain's CDR3 is CASSPGPRRGYTF. The CDR3 coding sequence is TGTGCCAGCAGCCCGGGCCCCCGACGGGGCTACACCTTC.

The chain uses TRBV5-1 and TRBJ1-1; D is possibly TRBD1 (5 bases). The CDR3 runs to 16 residues. Deletions cut 3 bases from V and 3 bases from J, with 18 bases between. Germline lookup yields CDR1 SGHRS and CDR2 YFSETQ. The CDR3 region has the DNA TGCGCCAGCAGCTCGGACGGTCGGGGCAGGGACACTGAAGCTTTCTTT. It is translated as CASSSDGRGRDTEAFF. The variable domain in full, completed from reference TRBV5-1 and TRBJ1-1, reads KAGVTQTPRYLIKTRGQQVTLSCSPISGHRSVSWYQQTPGQGLQFLFEYFSETQRNKGNFPGRFSGRQFSNSRSEMNVSTLELGDSALYLCASSSDGRGRDTEAFFGQGTRLTVV.

The CDR3 sequence is CASSSSSSGSSYEQYF. The CDR3 bases are TGTGCCAGTAGTTCCTCGTCTAGCGGGAGCTCCTACGAGCAGTACTTC. The rearrangement joins TRBV19 to TRBJ2-7; 10 positions match TRBD2. Trimming took 5 bases from V and 0 from J; bases not matched to a gene: 7. Germline loops: CDR1 LNHDA, CDR2 SQIVND (reference sequence). This CDR3 is built from 16 residues. Full variable domain (outside the CDR3, taken from reference TRBV19 and TRBJ2-7): DGGITQSPKYLFRKEGQNVTLSCEQNLNHDAMYWYRQDPGQGLRLIYYSQIVNDFQKGDIAEGYSVSREKKESFPLTVTSAQKNPTAFYLCASSSSSSGSSYEQYFGPGTRLTVT.

The chain combines TRBV7-9 with TRBJ1-1, with a tentative D call TRBD1 (5 bases). Trimming pared 5 bases from V and 5 bases from J, leaving 15 bases between. Germline values: CDR1 SEHNR, CDR2 FQNEAQ (reference sequence). The CDR3 extends over 14 amino acids. The CDR3 loop is CASSQVAGRTEAFF. The DNA of the CDR3 is TGTGCCAGCAGCCAAGTGGCAGGGAGGACTGAAGCTTTCTTT. The entire variable domain, with the rest obtained from reference TRBV7-9 and TRBJ1-1, is as follows: DTGVSQNPRHKITKRGQNVTFRCDPISEHNRLYWYRQTLGQGPEFLTYFQNEAQLEKSRLLSDRFSAERPKGSFSTLEIQRTEQGDSAMYLCASSQVAGRTEAFFGQGTRLTVV.

This clone has just a few counts. V gene TRBV19 combines with J gene TRBJ1-5; 7 positions agree with TRBD1. CDR3 length: 15 residues. The V segment lost 4 bases and the J segment 3 bases; nucleotides outside the gene matches: 6. CDR1 LNHDA and CDR2 SQIVND come from the germline V gene (reference sequence). CDR3 amino acids: CASSNSGGANQPQHF. DNA of the CDR3: TGTGCCAGTAGTAATTCAGGGGGAGCCAATCAGCCCCAGCATTTT.